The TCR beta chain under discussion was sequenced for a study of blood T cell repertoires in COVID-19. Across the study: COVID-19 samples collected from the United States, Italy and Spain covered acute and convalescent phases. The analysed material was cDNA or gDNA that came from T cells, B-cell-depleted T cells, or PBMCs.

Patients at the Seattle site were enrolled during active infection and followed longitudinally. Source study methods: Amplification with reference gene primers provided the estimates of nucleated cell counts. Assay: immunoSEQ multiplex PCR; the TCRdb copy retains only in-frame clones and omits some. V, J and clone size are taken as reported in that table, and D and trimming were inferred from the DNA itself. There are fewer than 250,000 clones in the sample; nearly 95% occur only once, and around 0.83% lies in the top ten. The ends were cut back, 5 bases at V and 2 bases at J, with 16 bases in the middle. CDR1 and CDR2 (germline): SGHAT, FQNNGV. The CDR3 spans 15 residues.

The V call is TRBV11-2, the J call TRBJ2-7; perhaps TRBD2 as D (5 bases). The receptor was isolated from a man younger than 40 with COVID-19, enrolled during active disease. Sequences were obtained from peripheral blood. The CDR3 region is CASSARLGSPYEQYF. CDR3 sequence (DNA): TGTGCCAGCAGCGCCCGGTTAGGGAGTCCCTACGAGCAGTACTTC. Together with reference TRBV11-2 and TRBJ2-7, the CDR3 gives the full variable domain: EAGVAQSPRYKIIEKRQSVAFWCNPISGHATLYWYQQILGQGPKLLIQFQNNGVVDDSQLPKDRFSAERLKGVDSTLKIQPAKLEDSAVYLCASSARLGSPYEQYFGPGTRLTVT.